Listed here are 27 T cell receptor beta chains from one sample, sequenced in a study of cytomegalovirus exposure and HLA in healthy donors. The repertoire was sequenced with immunoSEQ multiplex PCR; TCRdb's copy has only in-frame clones and lacks some. The sample lists some 140,000 clones; roughly 86% were seen once. Source material: PBMCs. All receptors derive from a woman younger than 45 in good health and CMV-seronegative.

V is TRBV27 and J is TRBJ2-5, with 13 bases identical to TRBD2. This CDR3 spans 16 amino acids. V gave up 5 bases and J gave up 5 bases; unmatched junction bases: 8. Germline CDR1 is MNHEY and CDR2 is SMNVEV (reference sequence). DNA of the CDR3: TGTGCCAGCAGTCCGCGACTAGCGGGGGGTGGGGAGACCCAGTACTTC. Encoded protein: CASSPRLAGGGETQYF.

A single count supports this clone. This rearrangement joins TRBV7-3 to TRBJ2-6, with TRBD1 as a possible D gene (6 bases). The CDR3 extends over 15 amino acids. The germline V gene encodes CDR1 SGHTA and CDR2 FQGTGA. V was shortened by 2 bases and J by 2 bases, with 7 bases between the two germline ends. The CDR3 region has the DNA TGTGCCAGCAGCTTAGGGGGCGCTGGGGCCAACGTCCTGACTTTC. Its protein is CASSLGGAGANVLTF.

J is TRBJ2-5 and V is TRBV2; D remains unclear. CDR3 length equals 14 residues. Trimming took 7 bases from V and 4 from J, leaving 16 bases between them. Germline assignment: CDR1 SNHLY and CDR2 FYNNEI. The CDR3 sequence: CASKSRSYGETQYF. Here the CDR3 DNA reads TGTGCCAGCAAGTCGAGGTCATACGGAGAGACCCAGTACTTC.

The genes are TRBV5-1 and TRBJ1-2; tentative D call: TRBD1 (5 bases). The V and J ends lost 4 bases and 8 bases respectively, with 15 bases between them. This CDR3 has 13 residues. Germline CDR1 reads SGHRS; CDR2 reads YFSETQ. Here the CDR3 DNA reads TGCGCCAGCAGCCCCCAGGGTCATGAAGGCTACACCTTC. Translated: CASSPQGHEGYTF.

The rearrangement links TRBV7-3 to TRBJ2-3, with TRBD2 matching over 12 bases. Germline V gene sequence: CDR1 SGHTA, CDR2 FQGTGA. The CDR3 consists of 16 residues. Unmatched junction bases numbered 6, after V lost 5 bases and J lost 3 bases. CDR3 DNA: TGTGCCAGCAGCCAGACTAGCGGGGGCAAAACAGATACGCAGTATTTT. Protein product: CASSQTSGGKTDTQYF.

In DNA form, the CDR3 reads TGTGCCAGCAGCTTGGGGCAGGTTCGGTTGACCGGGGAGCTGTTTTTT. This sequence encodes CASSLGQVRLTGELFF. The chain links TRBV5-6 to TRBJ2-2; unclear D gene. Between the trimmed V and J ends, which lost 0 bases and 5 bases, there was a span of 14 bases. Germline CDR1 and CDR2: SGHDT and YYEEEE. This CDR3 contains 16 residues.

CDR3 sequence reads: CASSLGGGTQETQYF. CDR3 nucleotides: TGCGCCAGCAGCTTGGGAGGTGGCACCCAAGAGACCCAGTACTTC. The gene calls are TRBV5-1 and TRBJ2-5; unclear D gene. The CDR3 extends over 15 amino acids. Germline values: CDR1 SGHRS, CDR2 YFSETQ. Trimming cost V 0 bases and J 1 base, with 10 bases left between them.

The CDR3 loop is CASSEQRGTNEQFF. Written as DNA, the CDR3 is TGTGCCAGCAGTGAACAGCGGGGGACGAATGAGCAGTTCTTC. The chain links TRBV2 to TRBJ2-1; 8 bases align to TRBD2. The CDR3 is 14 residues long. Unmatched junction bases numbered 4, after V lost 2 bases and J lost 7 bases. CDR1 SNHLY and CDR2 FYNNEI come from the germline V gene.

This chain links TRBV7-6 with TRBJ2-4; D unclear. The CDR3 covers 13 residues. Germline lookup yields CDR1 SGHVS and CDR2 FNYEAQ. Deletions cut 3 bases from V and 6 bases from J, with 9 bases between. The CDR3 loop reads CASSFKTGNIQYF. As DNA, the CDR3 is TGTGCCAGCAGCTTTAAAACGGGAAACATTCAGTACTTC.

This clone showed up just once. The genes are TRBV6-5 and TRBJ1-2, with 7 positions matching TRBD1. Germline CDR1 is MNHEY and CDR2 is SVGAGI. The CDR3 runs to 13 residues. The V gene end was trimmed by 4 bases and the J gene end by 3 bases; junction bases not matched to a gene: 2. The CDR3 here is CASSSTGHYGYTF. The CDR3, as DNA: TGTGCCAGCAGTTCGACAGGGCACTATGGCTACACCTTC.

This chain connects TRBV4-3 to TRBJ2-1; D might be TRBD2 (6 bases). CDR1 is LGHNA and CDR2 is YSLEER in the germline V gene. V dropped 1 base and J dropped 0 bases, with 13 bases sitting between them. The CDR3 runs to 17 residues. The CDR3 loop is CASSQGGSGSSYNEQFF. The CDR3 nucleotides read TGCGCCAGCAGCCAAGGGGGTAGCGGCAGCTCCTACAATGAGCAGTTCTTC.

The chain uses TRBV2 and TRBJ2-5, with TRBD2 identical over 9 bases. The CDR3 runs to 15 residues. V dropped 6 bases and J dropped 2; count of bases not matched to a gene: 7. The germline CDR1 and CDR2 sequences are SNHLY and FYNNEI. CDR3 protein: CASSRASGEQETQYF. Written as DNA, the CDR3 is TGTGCCAGCAGCAGGGCTAGCGGGGAACAAGAGACCCAGTACTTC.

This clone appeared a few times. V usage is TRBV29-1 and J usage is TRBJ1-5; 10 bases are a match to TRBD1. V trimming: 6 bases; J trimming: 0 bases; junction bases outside the gene matches: 14. The length of the CDR3 is 18 residues. CDR1 is SQVTM, CDR2 ANQGSEA, per germline. CDR3 sequence (DNA): TGCAGCGTCCGCCTTGGACAGGGGGTAGGTTATAGCAATCAGCCCCAGCATTTT. As protein: CSVRLGQGVGYSNQPQHF.

The CDR3 DNA reads TGTGCCAGTAGTATCCTGGCAGGCTCTATGATCCCCTACGGCTACACCTTC. Translated, it gives CASSILAGSMIPYGYTF. The rearrangement uses TRBV19 and TRBJ1-2, with no clear D. Germline assignment: CDR1 LNHDA and CDR2 SQIVND (reference sequence). The CDR3 contains 17 residues. V was trimmed by 3 bases and J by 8 bases, leaving 25 bases between them. Full variable domain (remainder filled in from reference TRBV19 and TRBJ1-2): DGGITQSPKYLFRKEGQNVTLSCEQNLNHDAMYWYRQDPGQGLRLIYYSQIVNDFQKGDIAEGYSVSREKKESFPLTVTSAQKNPTAFYLCASSILAGSMIPYGYTFGSGTRLTVV.

V and J are TRBV30 and TRBJ1-6; a weak D match, TRBD1 (5 bases). V was clipped by 4 bases and J by 13 bases, with 23 bases between them. Germline V lookup: CDR1 GTSNPN, CDR2 SVGIG (reference sequence). CDR3 length: 15 amino acids. CDR3 coding DNA: TGTGCCTGGACGGGGGGGTCGGGCCAAAGTAAGCCCCTCCACTTT. This encodes CAWTGGSGQSKPLHF.

This clone turned up a few times. The chain links TRBV4-1 to TRBJ1-6; 8 positions agree with TRBD1. This CDR3 is 16 amino acids long. V shed 1 base and J 14 bases; nucleotides not matched to a gene: 13. Germline-derived CDR1 and CDR2 are MGHRA and YSYEKL. Here the CDR3 reads CASSQGQGTSMVALHF. The CDR3 region has the DNA TGCGCCAGCAGCCAAGGACAGGGGACGTCTATGGTAGCCCTCCACTTT.

The chain carries TRBV9 and TRBJ2-5; D perhaps matches TRBD1 (7 bases). Trimming left V 0 bases short and J 1 base short, with 13 bases between. Per germline, CDR1 SGDLS and CDR2 YYNGEE. This CDR3 is built from 16 residues. The CDR3 sequence is CASSVGNRGGQETQYF. The CDR3 DNA follows: TGTGCCAGCAGCGTAGGGAACAGGGGAGGCCAAGAGACCCAGTACTTC.

The genes are TRBV6-1 and TRBJ1-2; D may be TRBD1 (5 bases). Germline-derived CDR1 and CDR2 are MNHNS and SASEGT. V dropped 3 bases and J dropped 10 bases, with 24 bases sitting between them. The CDR3 sequence is 16 residues long. DNA of the CDR3: TGTGCCAGCAGTGATGCTCGATGGGCAGCGGGGCCGGTCTACACCTTC. Encoded protein: CASSDARWAAGPVYTF.

This chain uses TRBV4-1 with TRBJ2-5; a weak D match, TRBD1 (7 bases). Germline lookup yields CDR1 MGHRA and CDR2 YSYEKL. V was pared by 2 bases and J by 5 bases, with 12 bases between. The CDR3 is 14 amino acids. The CDR3 DNA reads TGCGCCAGCAGCCAATTCAGGGGGGCGGAGACCCAGTACTTC. It is translated as CASSQFRGAETQYF.

The rearrangement joins TRBV27 to TRBJ2-7; D gene unclear. CDR3 length: 13 residues. In germline, CDR1 is MNHEY, CDR2 SMNVEV (reference sequence). Trimming cost V 5 bases and J 7 bases, with 15 bases left between them. The CDR3 nucleotides read TGTGCCAGCAGTCGTGCCACCTCTGAGGAGCAGTACTTC. This encodes CASSRATSEEQYF.

The chain has TRBV18 and TRBJ1-6; D is uncertain. Trimming pared 4 bases from V and 8 bases from J, leaving 15 bases between. This CDR3 spans 15 amino acids. Germline lookup yields CDR1 KGHSH and CDR2 LQKENI. CDR3 nucleotide sequence: TGTGCCAGCTCACGAATTAAGCGTGGTGATTCACCCCTCCACTTT. Its protein product is CASSRIKRGDSPLHF.

V and J are TRBV15 and TRBJ2-7, with D uncertain. Germline lookup yields CDR1 LNHNV and CDR2 YYDKDF (reference sequence). The CDR3 runs to 15 residues. Trimming cost V 0 bases and J 5 bases, with 14 bases left between them. The CDR3 DNA reads as TGTGCCACCAGCAGAGATTGGGCCGCCTCGGACGAGCAGTACTTC. Protein product: CATSRDWAASDEQYF.

This chain uses TRBV7-8 with TRBJ2-5, with D perhaps matching TRBD1 (5 bases). The V end was cut by 1 base, the J end by 0 bases, with 9 bases between. CDR3 length: 15 amino acids. CDR1 and CDR2 (germline): SGHVS, FQNEAQ. The chain's CDR3 is CASSLGQLDQETQYF. CDR3 bases: TGTGCCAGCAGCTTAGGACAGTTAGACCAAGAGACCCAGTACTTC. Drawing the rest from reference TRBV7-8 and TRBJ2-5, the complete variable domain is GAGVSQSPRYKVAKRGQDVALRCDPISGHVSLFWYQQALGQGPEFLTYFQNEAQLDKSGLPSDRFFAERPEGSVSTLKIQRTQQEDSAVYLCASSLGQLDQETQYFGPGTRLLVL.

This clone was found once. The chain carries TRBV18 and TRBJ1-5, with D possibly TRBD1 on 5 matching bases. Germline CDR1 KGHSH, CDR2 LQKENI. V was trimmed by 0 bases and J by 7 bases, leaving 13 bases between them. The CDR3 has 15 residues. CDR3 sequence: CASSPPLGAGQPQHF. The CDR3 nucleotides are TGTGCCAGCTCACCACCTCTTGGGGCTGGACAGCCCCAGCATTTT.

The CDR3, as DNA: TGTGCCAGCAGTTTATACAGGGGGTCCGGGGAGCTGTTTTTT. Translating gives CASSLYRGSGELFF. The rearrangement links TRBV27 to TRBJ2-2; 8 bases agree with TRBD1. The germline V gene has CDR1 MNHEY and CDR2 SMNVEV (reference sequence). The CDR3 spans 14 residues. The J segment lost 6 bases and the V segment lost 1 base, leaving 1 base of the junction unmatched.

The chain couples TRBV30 to TRBJ1-1; unclear D gene. The V end lost 1 base, the J end lost 11 bases, and 8 bases lay between the germline ends. The CDR3 loop spans 10 amino acids. CDR1 and CDR2 from the germline V gene are GTSNPN and SVGIG (reference sequence). CDR3 amino acids: CAWSEAMAFF. DNA for the CDR3: TGTGCCTGGAGTGAAGCTATGGCTTTCTTT.

The J gene is TRBJ1-6, the V gene TRBV10-3; tentative D call: TRBD1 (5 bases). This CDR3 spans 14 amino acids. The V and J ends lost 3 bases and 7 bases respectively, with 10 bases between them. The V gene's germline CDR1 is ENHRY and CDR2 SYGVKD. DNA of the CDR3: TGTGCCATCAGTGAAGGGGTATTCAATTCACCCCTCCACTTT. It codes for CAISEGVFNSPLHF.